The 20 T cell receptor beta chains below were found in one sample sequenced in a study of blood T cell repertoires in COVID-19. The assay was immunoSEQ multiplex PCR, and TCRdb's table has in-frame clones only and misses some. The table records under 400,000 clones, roughly 90% of them present only once. Sequencing was performed on PBMCs or T cells enriched from blood (not recorded which). Receptors were obtained from a woman in her thirties who had been exposed to COVID-19.

This clone was counted once. This sequence joins TRBV4-1 and TRBJ2-3; perhaps TRBD2 as D (6 bases). CDR3 length: 17 amino acids. Germline lookup yields CDR1 MGHRA and CDR2 YSYEKL. The V end lost 1 base, the J end lost 4 bases, and 18 bases lay between the germline ends. CDR3 nucleotide sequence: TGCGCCAGCAGCCAAGTGTATGAGGAGGGGAGGCCAGATACGCAGTATTTT. As protein: CASSQVYEEGRPDTQYF.

The J gene is TRBJ2-3, the V gene TRBV7-3; a weak D match, TRBD1 (6 bases). The CDR3 is 16 residues long. The V gene lost 5 bases and the J gene lost 2 bases, with 17 bases spanning the gap. The germline V gene encodes CDR1 SGHTA and CDR2 FQGTGA. The CDR3, as DNA: TGTGCCAGCAGCCCCTCCCGGGACACTAACACAGATACGCAGTATTTT. It is translated as CASSPSRDTNTDTQYF. Full variable domain (remainder filled in from reference TRBV7-3 and TRBJ2-3): GAGVSQTPSNKVTEKGKYVELRCDPISGHTALYWYRQSLGQGPEFLIYFQGTGAADDSGLPNDRFFAVRPEGSVSTLKIQRTERGDSAVYLCASSPSRDTNTDTQYFGPGTRLTVL.

The chain has TRBV7-9 and TRBJ2-5, with 7 nucleotides matching TRBD1. Germline V gene data show CDR1 as SEHNR and CDR2 as FQNEAQ (reference sequence). V dropped 5 bases and J dropped 2; count of bases not matched to a gene: 5. CDR3 size: 14 residues. This CDR3 reads CASSPGTAQETQYF. For the CDR3, the DNA is TGTGCCAGCAGCCCAGGGACAGCGCAAGAGACCCAGTACTTC.

The chain has TRBV5-1 and TRBJ2-3; tentatively, D is TRBD2 (6 bases). The ends were cut back, 2 bases at V and 5 bases at J, with 12 bases in the middle. CDR1 is SGHRS and CDR2 is YFSETQ in the germline V gene. The length of the CDR3 is 14 residues. CDR3: CASSFSFSGDTQYF. Here the CDR3 DNA reads TGCGCCAGCAGCTTCTCATTTAGCGGAGATACGCAGTATTTT.

The V call is TRBV5-4, the J call TRBJ2-7, with TRBD2 matching over 7 bases. Germline V lookup: CDR1 SGHNT, CDR2 YYREEE (reference sequence). The CDR3 runs 15 residues. The V gene end was trimmed by 0 bases and the J gene end by 2 bases; junction bases not matched to a gene: 5. The CDR3 here is CASSLGVGTTYEQYF. DNA for the CDR3: TGTGCCAGCAGCTTGGGGGTGGGGACTACCTACGAGCAGTACTTC.

This chain joins TRBV14 and TRBJ1-2; no definite D call. In germline, CDR1 is SGHDN, CDR2 FVKESK. V was trimmed by 3 bases and J by 1 base, leaving 12 bases between them. The length of the CDR3 is 15 residues. CDR3 in DNA: TGTGCCAGCAGCCACTGGAGTGAAGTTAACTATGGCTACACCTTC. Translating it yields CASSHWSEVNYGYTF.

V usage is TRBV9 and J usage is TRBJ1-1; a weak D match, TRBD1 (6 bases). Per germline, CDR1 SGDLS and CDR2 YYNGEE. Deletions cut 4 bases from V and 1 base from J, with 11 bases between. The CDR3 is 14 amino acids. The chain's CDR3 is CASSLQGSNTEAFF. In nucleotides, the CDR3 is TGTGCCAGCAGCCTCCAGGGGTCGAACACTGAAGCTTTCTTT.

A few counts support this clone. This chain uses TRBV6-1 with TRBJ2-2; 12 bases fit TRBD2. CDR3 length: 17 amino acids. J lost 6 bases, V lost 3 bases, and 8 bases had no gene match. CDR1 is MNHNS, CDR2 SASEGT, per germline. CDR3 residues: CASSETSGSHWAGELFF. The DNA of the CDR3 is TGTGCCAGCAGTGAGACTAGCGGGAGCCATTGGGCCGGGGAGCTGTTTTTT.

This clone has only one observation. The chain joins TRBV7-9 to TRBJ1-2; TRBD1 aligns across 8 bases. Unmatched junction bases numbered 9, after V lost 5 bases and J lost 4 bases. CDR3 size: 15 residues. Germline values: CDR1 SEHNR, CDR2 FQNEAQ (reference sequence). DNA of the CDR3: TGTGCCAGCAGCCGAACGCAGGGGGCGAGCTATGGCTACACCTTC. It specifies CASSRTQGASYGYTF.

This clone was counted a few times. The chain recombines TRBV7-9 with TRBJ2-7, with 7 bases that match TRBD1. Germline loops: CDR1 SEHNR, CDR2 FQNEAQ (reference sequence). The V segment lost 3 bases and the J segment 4 bases; nucleotides outside the gene matches: 9. The CDR3 is 15 amino acids. The CDR3 here is CASSLTEGALYEQYF. Here the CDR3 DNA reads TGTGCCAGCAGCTTGACAGAGGGGGCCCTGTACGAGCAGTACTTC.

The chain combines TRBV5-1 with TRBJ1-5; D remains ambiguous. The V gene's germline CDR1 is SGHRS and CDR2 YFSETQ. V was cut by 2 bases and J by 2 bases, with 5 bases left in between. The CDR3 totals 13 residues. CDR3 sequence reads: CASSFRGNQPQHF. CDR3 DNA: TGCGCCAGCAGCTTTCGGGGCAATCAGCCCCAGCATTTT.

The gene calls are TRBV10-1 and TRBJ2-1, with TRBD2 identical over 8 bases. The germline V gene encodes CDR1 WNHNN and CDR2 SYGVQD (reference sequence). This CDR3 region has 16 residues. With 2 bases clipped from V and 7 bases from J, the junction kept 10 bases outside the gene matches. The DNA of the CDR3 is TGCGCCAGCAGTGAGGCTGGCGGGGGGACCCGAAATGAGCAGTTCTTC. Its protein product is CASSEAGGGTRNEQFF.

This chain links TRBV21-1 with TRBJ2-3; the table's D call TRBD2 went unverified against the DNA. TRBV21-1 is given as a pseudogene. CDR3 size: 21 residues. For the CDR3, the DNA is TGTGCCAGCAGCAGTTCAGGGGTGACTAGCGGAGCTATCACTAGCACAGATACGCAGTATTTT. It yields the protein CASSSSGVTSGAITSTDTQYF.

The V gene is TRBV6-5, the J gene TRBJ1-2; 7 nucleotides align to TRBD1. Germline CDR1 and CDR2: MNHEY and SVGAGI. This CDR3 is built from 13 residues. The trim removed 11 bases at V and 5 bases at J, leaving 11 bases unmatched. This CDR3 reads CACKRQGEYGYTF. The CDR3 DNA is TGTGCCTGTAAAAGACAGGGAGAGTATGGCTACACCTTC.

The J gene is TRBJ2-1, the V gene TRBV30; 8 nucleotides agree with TRBD2. Germline-derived CDR1 and CDR2 are GTSNPN and SVGIG (reference sequence). V shed 0 bases and J 2 bases; nucleotides not matched to a gene: 9. The CDR3 contains 17 residues. CDR3 nucleotide sequence: TGTGCCTGGAGTGTTGGAGGCGGGAGGATCGCCTACAATGAGCAGTTCTTC. It is translated as CAWSVGGGRIAYNEQFF.

The J gene is TRBJ2-7, the V gene TRBV12-3 or TRBV12-4; 7 bases map to TRBD2. V was clipped by 2 bases and J by 6 bases; unmatched bases: 1. This CDR3 spans 12 amino acids. The CDR3 loop reads CASSLWGGEQYF. The CDR3 DNA reads TGTGCCAGCAGTTTATGGGGGGGCGAGCAGTACTTC.

The sample holds one count of this clone. This chain connects TRBV6-2 or TRBV6-3 to TRBJ1-5, with D possibly being TRBD1 (6 bases). This CDR3 spans 16 amino acids. The V gene's germline CDR1 is MNHEY and CDR2 SVGEGT. Trimming took off 6 bases at V and 2 bases at J, with 17 bases between the two ends. CDR3: CASSPTGGLGNQPQHF. The CDR3 nucleotides read TGTGCCAGCAGCCCAACGGGGGGGCTAGGCAATCAGCCCCAGCATTTT.

V is TRBV5-6 and J is TRBJ1-2, with D possibly being TRBD1 (6 bases). Germline lookup yields CDR1 SGHDT and CDR2 YYEEEE. V lost 7 bases, J lost 4 bases, and 20 bases lay in between. There are 15 residues in the CDR3. CDR3 nucleotides: TGTGCCAGCGCACCGTCGTCAGGGGATGTCTATGGCTACACCTTC. It encodes CASAPSSGDVYGYTF.

This sequence joins TRBV6-5 and TRBJ1-1; the match to TRBD1 covers 8 bases. This CDR3 contains 13 residues. Trimming removed 4 bases from V and 4 bases from J; junction bases left unmatched: 2. Germline CDR1 and CDR2: MNHEY and SVGAGI. CDR3 coding DNA: TGTGCCAGCAGTTCCACAGGGGGCACTGAAGCTTTCTTT. It specifies CASSSTGGTEAFF.

The rearrangement uses TRBV2 and TRBJ1-4; D possibly corresponds to TRBD1 (5 bases). V gave up 3 bases and J gave up 1 base, with 9 bases separating them. Germline-derived CDR1 and CDR2 are SNHLY and FYNNEI. This CDR3 spans 15 amino acids. CDR3 residues: CASSDYRRTNEKLFF. CDR3 in DNA: TGTGCCAGCAGTGATTACAGGAGAACTAATGAAAAACTGTTTTTT.